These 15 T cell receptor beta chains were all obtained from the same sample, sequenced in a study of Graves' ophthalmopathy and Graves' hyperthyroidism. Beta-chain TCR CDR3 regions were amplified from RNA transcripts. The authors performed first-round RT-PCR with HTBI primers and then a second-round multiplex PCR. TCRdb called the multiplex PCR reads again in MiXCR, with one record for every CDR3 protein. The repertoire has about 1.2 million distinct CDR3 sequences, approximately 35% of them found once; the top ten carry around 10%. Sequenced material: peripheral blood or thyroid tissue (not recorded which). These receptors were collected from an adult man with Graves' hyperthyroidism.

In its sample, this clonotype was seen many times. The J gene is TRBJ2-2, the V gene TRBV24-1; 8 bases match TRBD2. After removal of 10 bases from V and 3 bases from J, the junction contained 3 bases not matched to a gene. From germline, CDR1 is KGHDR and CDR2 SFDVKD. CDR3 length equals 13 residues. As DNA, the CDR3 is TGTGCCACGGGACTAGTAGACACCGGGGAGCTGTTTTTT. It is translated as CATGLVDTGELFF.

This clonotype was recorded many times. The CDR3: CSIKDSYGYTF. The CDR3 region has the DNA TGCAGCATCAAGGACAGCTACGGCTACACCTTC. The chain uses TRBV29-1 and TRBJ1-2; D possibly corresponds to TRBD1 (6 bases). The CDR3 has 11 residues. The germline CDR1 and CDR2 sequences are SQVTM and ANQGSEA. The V gene lost 8 bases and the J gene lost 8 bases, with 15 bases spanning the gap.

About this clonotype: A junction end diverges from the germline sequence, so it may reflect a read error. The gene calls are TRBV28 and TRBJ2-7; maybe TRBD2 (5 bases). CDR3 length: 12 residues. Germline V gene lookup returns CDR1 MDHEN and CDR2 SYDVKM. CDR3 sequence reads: CTSAGSPYEQYF. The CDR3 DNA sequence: TGTACCAGCGCGGGCAGCCCCTACGAGCAGTACTTC. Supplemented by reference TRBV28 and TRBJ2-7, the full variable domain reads DVKVTQSSRYLVKRTGEKVFLECVQDMDHENMFWYRQDPGLGLRLIYFSYDVKMKEKGDIPEGYSVSREKKERFSLILESASTNQTSMYLCTSAGSPYEQYFGPGTRLTVT.

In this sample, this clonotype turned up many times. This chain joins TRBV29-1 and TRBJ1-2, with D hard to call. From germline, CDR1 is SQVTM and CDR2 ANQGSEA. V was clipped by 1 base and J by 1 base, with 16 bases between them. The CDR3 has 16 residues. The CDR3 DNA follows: TGCAGCGTTGAAGGGACTGGAGGCGGCGGTAACTATGGCTACACCTTC. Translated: CSVEGTGGGGNYGYTF.

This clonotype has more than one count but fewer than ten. CDR3 bases: TGCGCCAGCAGCACGAAGACGAGGTGGCCCTATGGCTACACCTTC. It codes for CASSTKTRWPYGYTF. The chain has TRBV4-1 and TRBJ1-2; D unresolved. Germline loops: CDR1 MGHRA, CDR2 YSYEKL. This CDR3 contains 15 residues. Trimming cost V 5 bases and J 4 bases, with 17 bases left between them.

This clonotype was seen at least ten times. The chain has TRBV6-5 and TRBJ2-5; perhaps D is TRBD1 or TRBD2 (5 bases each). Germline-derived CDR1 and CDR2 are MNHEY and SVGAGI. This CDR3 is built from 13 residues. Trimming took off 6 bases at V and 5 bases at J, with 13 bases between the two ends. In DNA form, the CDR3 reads TGTGCCAGCAGCGTACGGGGCGAGGAGACCCAGTACTTC. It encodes CASSVRGEETQYF.

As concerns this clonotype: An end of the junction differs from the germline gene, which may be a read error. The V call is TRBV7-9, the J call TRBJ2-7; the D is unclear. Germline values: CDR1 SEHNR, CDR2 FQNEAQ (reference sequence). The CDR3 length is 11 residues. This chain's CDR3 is CASSLKQVLEF. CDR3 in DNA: TGTGCCAGCAGTCTGAAGCAGGTCCTGGAGTTC.

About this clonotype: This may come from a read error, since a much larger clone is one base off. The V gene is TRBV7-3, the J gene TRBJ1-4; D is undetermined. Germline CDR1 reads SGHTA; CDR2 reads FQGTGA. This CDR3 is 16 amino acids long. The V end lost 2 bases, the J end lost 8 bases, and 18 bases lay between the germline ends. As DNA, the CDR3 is TGTGCCAGCAGCTTAGGTGGGAGGACCCCCTCCGAAAAACTGTTTTTT. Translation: CASSLGGRTPSEKLFF.

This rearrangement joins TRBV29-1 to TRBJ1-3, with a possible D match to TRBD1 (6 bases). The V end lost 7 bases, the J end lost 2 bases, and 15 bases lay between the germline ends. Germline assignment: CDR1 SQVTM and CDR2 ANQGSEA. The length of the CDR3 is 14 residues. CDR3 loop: CSATPDRPGNTIYF. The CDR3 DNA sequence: TGCAGCGCAACCCCGGACAGACCTGGAAACACCATATATTTT. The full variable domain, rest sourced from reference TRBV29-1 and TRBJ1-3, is SAVISQKPSRDICQRGTSLTIQCQVDSQVTMMFWYRQQPGQSLTLIATANQGSEATYESGFVIDKFPISRPNLTFSTLTVSNMSPEDSSIYLCSATPDRPGNTIYFGEGSWLTVV.

CDR3 sequence (DNA): TGTGCCAGCAGTCCAGCGACAGGGACCCACGAGCAGTACTTC. Its protein is CASSPATGTHEQYF. The chain combines TRBV28 with TRBJ2-7, with 7 bases lining up with TRBD1. CDR1 and CDR2 (germline): MDHEN, SYDVKM. The CDR3 covers 14 residues. The junction had 9 bases not matched to a gene; V was cut back by 5 bases and J by 5 bases.

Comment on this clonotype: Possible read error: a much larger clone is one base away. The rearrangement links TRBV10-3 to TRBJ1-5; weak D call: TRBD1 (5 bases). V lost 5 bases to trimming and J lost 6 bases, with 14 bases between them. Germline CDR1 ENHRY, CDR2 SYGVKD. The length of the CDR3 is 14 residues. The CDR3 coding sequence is TGTGCCATCAGTTGGACCGGGGCCACTCAGCCCCAGCATTTT. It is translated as CAISWTGATQPQHF.

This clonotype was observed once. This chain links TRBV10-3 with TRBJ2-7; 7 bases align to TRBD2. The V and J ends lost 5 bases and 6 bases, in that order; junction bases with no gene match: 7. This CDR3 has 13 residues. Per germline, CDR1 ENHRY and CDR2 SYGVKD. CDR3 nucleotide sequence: TGTGCCATCAGTACCGGGACTAACGGCGAGCAGTACTTC. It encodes CAISTGTNGEQYF.

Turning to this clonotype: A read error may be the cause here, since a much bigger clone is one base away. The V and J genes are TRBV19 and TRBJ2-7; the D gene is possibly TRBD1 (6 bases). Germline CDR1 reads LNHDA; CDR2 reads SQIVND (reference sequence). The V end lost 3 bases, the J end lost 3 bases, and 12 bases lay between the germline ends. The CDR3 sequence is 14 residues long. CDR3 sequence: CASSIQGSYYEQYF. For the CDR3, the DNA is TGTGCCAGTAGTATTCAGGGGAGCTACTACGAGCAGTACTTC.

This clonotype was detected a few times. The CDR3 sequence is CASSPVRQGTYEQYF. As DNA, the CDR3 is TGTGCCAGCAGTCCCGTACGACAGGGGACCTACGAGCAGTACTTC. J is TRBJ2-7 and V is TRBV12-3 or TRBV12-4; 8 bases are a match to TRBD1. The CDR3 has 15 residues. J gave up 2 bases and V 5 bases, and 8 bases lay outside the gene matches.

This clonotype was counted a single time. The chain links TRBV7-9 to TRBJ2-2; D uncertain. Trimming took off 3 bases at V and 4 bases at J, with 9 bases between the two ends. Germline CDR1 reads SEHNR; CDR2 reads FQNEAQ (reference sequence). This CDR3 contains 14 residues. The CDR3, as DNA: TGTGCCAGCAGCTTCCTATCAGGCACCGGGGAGCTGTTTTTT. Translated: CASSFLSGTGELFF. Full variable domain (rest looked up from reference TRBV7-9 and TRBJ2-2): DTGVSQNPRHKITKRGQNVTFRCDPISEHNRLYWYRQTLGQGPEFLTYFQNEAQLEKSRLLSDRFSAERPKGSFSTLEIQRTEQGDSAMYLCASSFLSGTGELFFGEGSRLTVL.